This record covers a single T cell receptor (beta chain). Its matching antigen is unknown. The CDR3 is made up of 14 amino acids. Germline V gene lookup returns CDR1 LNHDA and CDR2 SQIVND (reference sequence). Trimming left V 7 bases short and J 5 bases short, with 14 bases between. This entry comes from a study of T cells and Merkel cell carcinoma outcomes. The table came from immunoSEQ multiplex PCR; TCRdb's copy has only in-frame clones and leaves some out. The repertoire holds 15,000 to 17,000 clones, roughly 79% seen once, with roughly 10% in the top ten. Points from the study as a whole: Repertoire plus T-cell density reportedly predicted Merkel cell carcinoma outcomes.

The chain combines TRBV19 with TRBJ1-4; D possibly corresponds to TRBD1 (5 bases). What was sequenced was tumor tissue from Merkel cell carcinoma. This TCR was recovered from a human donor with Merkel cell carcinoma. The CDR3 region is CASTTVGPNEKLFF. The CDR3, as DNA: TGTGCCAGTACCACCGTGGGGCCAAATGAAAAACTGTTTTTT.